A few counts support the clone carrying this T cell receptor beta chain. Its antigen remains unknown. The CDR3 sequence is 13 residues long. The germline V gene encodes CDR1 KGHSH and CDR2 LQKENI. Trimming took 0 bases from V and 8 from J, leaving 9 bases between them. These data are taken from a study of T-cell memory formation after mild COVID-19. Whole-study context: Clusters of TCRs were largely donor specific.

Broader study findings: Clones contracting day 15 to 85 were balanced CD4/CD8; later expanders leaned CD4+. The study detected some responding clones in pre-infection memory, suggesting cross-reactive memory joined.

A single record per CDR3 protein comes from TCRdb applying MiXCR to the 5' RACE reads. The sample yields around 340,000 distinct CDR3 sequences, roughly 13% seen once. This rearrangement joins TRBV18 to TRBJ2-3; either TRBD1 or TRBD2 may supply D (5 bases each). The receptor's source is a man aged 18 to 29 who had mild COVID-19 (a few samples of this study predate the infection). Cell type and time point are not known. Sample: PBMCs or a T cell subset sorted from them (not recorded which). CDR3 loop: CASSPPGPTTQYF. The CDR3 bases are TGTGCCAGCTCACCACCGGGACCGACTACGCAGTATTTT.